These 10 T cell receptor beta chains share one sample of origin, sequenced in a study of blood T cells in healthy people across ages. PCR was performed a second time for about 6 to 12 cycles using a sample-barcoded 5' primer and a J-beta primer mix. TCRdb ran MiXCR on the 5' RACE reads and lists one entry per CDR3 protein. The sample has about 1.4 million distinct CDR3 sequences; around 59% are singletons. Sequencing was done on a sample of blood. These receptors were taken from a man between 18 and 29 years old in good health.

The genes are TRBV27 and TRBJ2-5, with TRBD2 identical over 8 bases. The CDR3 has 15 residues. The trim removed 3 bases at V and 0 bases at J, leaving 3 bases unmatched. CDR1 and CDR2 from the germline V gene are MNHEY and SMNVEV (reference sequence). CDR3 coding DNA: TGTGCCAGCAGTTTCTGGCGGGGGGACCAAGAGACCCAGTACTTC. This encodes CASSFWRGDQETQYF.

The CDR3 nucleotides read TGCAGCGCCTCCGGGACTAGCGTATACAATGAGCAGTTCTTC. It translates to CSASGTSVYNEQFF. The chain employs TRBV29-1 and TRBJ2-1, with 10 nucleotides matching TRBD2. The CDR3 consists of 14 residues. The trim removed 7 bases at V and 4 bases at J, leaving 7 bases unmatched. Germline V gene lookup returns CDR1 SQVTM and CDR2 ANQGSEA.

This clonotype appeared a single time. The chain is built from TRBV12-3 or TRBV12-4 and TRBJ2-4, with D possibly being TRBD1 (5 bases). V lost 4 bases, J lost 13 bases, and 23 bases lay in between. The CDR3 runs to 15 residues. The CDR3 DNA follows: TGTGCCAGCAGTTCAGGCAGGGATTCCTACAATGAGCAGTACTTC. This gives the protein CASSSGRDSYNEQYF.

The chain couples TRBV20-1 to TRBJ2-7; no firm D call. Germline loops: CDR1 DFQATT, CDR2 SNEGSKA (reference sequence). V was shortened by 0 bases and J by 6 bases, with 12 bases between the two germline ends. The CDR3 consists of 13 residues. CDR3 sequence (DNA): TGCAGTGCTAGAGATCGAATGGGAAGCGAGCAGTACTTC. Translating gives CSARDRMGSEQYF.

The chain carries TRBV12-3 or TRBV12-4 and TRBJ2-1; TRBD2 aligns across 8 bases. The V and J ends lost 6 bases and 0 bases, in that order; junction bases with no gene match: 10. This CDR3 is 17 amino acids long. This CDR3 reads CASSHHRGGTSYNEQFF. Here the CDR3 DNA reads TGTGCCAGCAGCCACCACCGCGGGGGGACCTCCTACAATGAGCAGTTCTTC.

This rearrangement joins TRBV12-3 or TRBV12-4 to TRBJ2-5, with TRBD2 as a possible D gene (6 bases). The V end was cut by 7 bases, the J end by 6 bases, with 18 bases between. The CDR3 covers 14 residues. CDR3 coding DNA: TGTGCCAGCACCTGGGGACTTTTCGAGAAGACCCAGTACTTC. Translating gives CASTWGLFEKTQYF.

This clonotype was seen a few times. The rearrangement joins TRBV5-1 to TRBJ1-1, with a possible D match to TRBD1 (5 bases). The CDR3 totals 15 residues. The germline V gene has CDR1 SGHRS and CDR2 YFSETQ. The ends were cut back, 0 bases at V and 4 bases at J, with 13 bases in the middle. The CDR3 region has the DNA TGCGCCAGCAGCTTGGTTGGCAGGGAGATCACTGAAGCTTTCTTT. This gives the protein CASSLVGREITEAFF.

The chain recombines TRBV6-2 or TRBV6-3 with TRBJ2-7, with TRBD2 as a possible D gene (7 bases). In germline, CDR1 is MNHEY, CDR2 SVGEGT. V was pared by 4 bases and J by 7 bases, with 23 bases between. This CDR3 spans 16 amino acids. The CDR3 nucleotides read TGTGCCAGCAGTTCCTTACCGGCGGGGGCCTACAATGAGCAGTACTTC. Translated: CASSSLPAGAYNEQYF.

The rearrangement joins TRBV6-1 to TRBJ2-3; the D is unclear. The germline V gene encodes CDR1 MNHNS and CDR2 SASEGT. V lost 7 bases to trimming and J lost 1 base, with 12 bases between them. The CDR3 consists of 14 residues. CDR3: CASTRGEGTDTQYF. The CDR3 DNA is TGTGCCAGCACGCGAGGCGAGGGCACAGATACGCAGTATTTT.

The chain has TRBV7-9 and TRBJ2-1, with 8 bases that match TRBD2. Germline trimming cut 5 bases from V and 9 bases from J; bases unmatched to any gene: 6. The CDR3 has 13 residues. The germline CDR1 and CDR2 sequences are SEHNR and FQNEAQ (reference sequence). The CDR3 nucleotides read TGTGCCAGCAGCCCGGGGGGGCCGGGTGAGCAGTTCTTC. This gives the protein CASSPGGPGEQFF.